The rows below give T cell receptor beta chains drawn from one sample of a study of human T cells and chemical hapten exposure. TCRdb analysed the RACE reads with MiXCR anew, one entry per CDR3 protein. The sample contains about 360,000 distinct CDR3 sequences, roughly 5% of which appear only once. The input for sequencing was whole blood, taken in connection with sensitization to the hapten diphenylcyclopropenone (DPC). These receptors all stem from a woman between 50 and 59 years old with alopecia areata. Some clones in this sample may be carry-over from other donors' samples. Each CDR3 is given with its conserved first and last residue. A D gene is named only where the DNA matches it firmly. For some rows the clone size is stated as once, few or many, or as a class when expanded; others skip it.

D gene: NA
J gene: TRBJ1-5
clone size: many
V gene: TRBV24-1
CDR3 DNA: TGTGCCACCAGTGATTTAGGCACAGGGCCTAATAGCAATCAGCCCCAGCATTTT
CDR3 protein: CATSDLGTGPNSNQPQHF

D gene: TRBD1
J gene: TRBJ2-6
clone size: many
V gene: TRBV13
CDR3 DNA: TGTGCCAGCAGCAGCGGACAGGAAGGGGCCAACGTCCTGACTTTC
CDR3 protein: CASSSGQEGANVLTF

D gene: NA
J gene: TRBJ1-2
clone size: many
V gene: TRBV3-1
CDR3 DNA: TGTGCCAGCAGCCAACCTGGACAGACTTTCTATGGCTACACCTTC
CDR3 protein: CASSQPGQTFYGYTF

D gene: NA
J gene: TRBJ2-7
clone size: many
V gene: TRBV29-1
CDR3 DNA: TGCAGCGTTGAAGGGGAGGTTGGGGAGCAGTACTTC
CDR3 protein: CSVEGEVGEQYF

D gene: TRBD1
J gene: TRBJ2-1
clone size: many
V gene: TRBV7-6
CDR3 DNA: TGTGCCAGCAGCTTATTTGAGGACAGGGTCGGGGAATCGGGGAACAATGAGCAGTTCTTC
CDR3 protein: CASSLFEDRVGESGNNEQFF

D gene: NA
J gene: TRBJ1-5
clone size: few
V gene: TRBV7-2
CDR3 DNA: TGTGCCAGCAGCTTAGTGGGGGGGAGGAGCAATCAGCCCCAGCATTTT
CDR3 protein: CASSLVGGRSNQPQHF

D gene: NA
J gene: TRBJ2-1
clone size: many
V gene: TRBV7-9
CDR3 DNA: TGTGCCAGCAGCTCTATGAGGAATGAGCAGTTCTTC
CDR3 protein: CASSSMRNEQFF

D gene: NA
J gene: TRBJ1-1
clone size: few
V gene: TRBV12-3/TRBV12-4
CDR3 DNA: TGTGCCAGCAGTACCCGACGGGTTCGGACTGAAGCTTTCTTT
CDR3 protein: CASSTRRVRTEAFF

D gene: TRBD2
J gene: TRBJ2-7
clone size: few
V gene: TRBV7-8
CDR3 DNA: TGTGCCAGCAGCTTATCCCCGGGAGGAGGGTACGAGCAGTACTTC
CDR3 protein: CASSLSPGGGYEQYF

D gene: TRBD1
J gene: TRBJ2-1
clone size: few
V gene: TRBV12-3/TRBV12-4
CDR3 DNA: TGTGCCAGCAGTTCGCAGGACAGGGGTTTCTTC
CDR3 protein: CASSSQDRGFF

D gene: NA
J gene: TRBJ1-1
clone size: NA
V gene: TRBV29-1
CDR3 DNA: TGCAGCGCTTTACCGGGGCTGAACACTGAAGCTTTCTTT
CDR3 protein: CSALPGLNTEAFF

D gene: NA
J gene: TRBJ2-4
clone size: few
V gene: TRBV7-9
CDR3 DNA: TGTGCCAGCAGCTTACGAACCGGGATAGAGGACATTCAGTACTTC
CDR3 protein: CASSLRTGIEDIQYF

D gene: NA
J gene: TRBJ2-3
clone size: NA
V gene: TRBV4-1
CDR3 DNA: TGCGCCAGCAGCCAAGAGTGGCTAAGCGGGGATACGCAGTATTTT
CDR3 protein: CASSQEWLSGDTQYF

D gene: TRBD1
J gene: TRBJ1-5
clone size: many
V gene: TRBV18
CDR3 DNA: TGTGCCAGCTCACCTCGACAGGGGGGGGAGCCCCAGCATTTT
CDR3 protein: CASSPRQGGEPQHF

D gene: TRBD1
J gene: TRBJ1-2
clone size: few
V gene: TRBV10-3
CDR3 DNA: TGTGCCATCAGTCGGGACAGAAAAGGCTACACCTTC
CDR3 protein: CAISRDRKGYTF

D gene: NA
J gene: TRBJ1-2
clone size: NA
V gene: TRBV18
CDR3 DNA: TGTGCCAGCTCACCGAGCGTTGGCTATGGCTACACCTTC
CDR3 protein: CASSPSVGYGYTF

D gene: TRBD1
J gene: TRBJ1-2
clone size: NA
V gene: TRBV7-2
CDR3 DNA: TGTGCCAGCAGCCTGGCCGGGACAGGGGGTTACTATGGCTACACCTTC
CDR3 protein: CASSLAGTGGYYGYTF

D gene: NA
J gene: TRBJ2-1
clone size: many
V gene: TRBV4-2
CDR3 DNA: TGTGCCAGCAGCCAAGGGACCTCTATCGGCGGCGACAATGAGCAGTTCTTC
CDR3 protein: CASSQGTSIGGDNEQFF

D gene: NA
J gene: TRBJ1-1
clone size: few
V gene: TRBV4-1
CDR3 DNA: TGCGCCAGCAGCCACCCGAAAGGGCCTCTAAGTGAAGCTTTCTTT
CDR3 protein: CASSHPKGPLSEAFF

D gene: TRBD2
J gene: TRBJ2-7
clone size: many
V gene: TRBV28
CDR3 DNA: TGTGCCAGCAGTCCCGGGACTAGCGGGAGCTGGGCCTACGAGCAGTACTTC
CDR3 protein: CASSPGTSGSWAYEQYF

D gene: NA
J gene: TRBJ2-6
clone size: NA
V gene: TRBV7-2
CDR3 DNA: TGTGCCAGCAGCTTAAGGGGGGGCGCTGGGGCCAACGTCCTGACTTTC
CDR3 protein: CASSLRGGAGANVLTF

D gene: NA
J gene: TRBJ1-2
clone size: many
V gene: TRBV29-1
CDR3 DNA: TGCAGCGGTGCCCTCAGGGGCGGCTATGGCTACACCTTC
CDR3 protein: CSGALRGGYGYTF

D gene: TRBD2
J gene: TRBJ2-2
clone size: many
V gene: TRBV7-9
CDR3 DNA: TGTGCCAGCAGCTTGGGACTAGTTGGCGGGGAGCTGTTTTTT
CDR3 protein: CASSLGLVGGELFF

D gene: TRBD1
J gene: TRBJ1-5
clone size: many
V gene: TRBV7-2
CDR3 DNA: TGTGCCAGCAGCTCCGGACAGGGGGCAAGTCAGCCCCAGCATTTT
CDR3 protein: CASSSGQGASQPQHF

D gene: NA
J gene: TRBJ2-7
clone size: many
V gene: TRBV15
CDR3 DNA: TGTGCCACCAGCAGGCTCGGTGGCACCTACGAGCAGTACTTC
CDR3 protein: CATSRLGGTYEQYF

D gene: NA
J gene: TRBJ1-5
clone size: many
V gene: TRBV18
CDR3 DNA: TGTGCCAGCTCACCAAAAGGGGATAGCAATCAGCCCCAGCATTTT
CDR3 protein: CASSPKGDSNQPQHF

D gene: NA
J gene: TRBJ2-7
clone size: many
V gene: TRBV30
CDR3 DNA: TGTGCCTGGATAAACATGGTGGACGAGCAGTACTTC
CDR3 protein: CAWINMVDEQYF

D gene: NA
J gene: TRBJ2-1
clone size: NA
V gene: TRBV10-1
CDR3 DNA: TGCGCCAGCAGTCCGGAGATCATGCGGGATGAGCAGTTCTTC
CDR3 protein: CASSPEIMRDEQFF

D gene: NA
J gene: TRBJ2-4
clone size: many
V gene: TRBV2
CDR3 DNA: TGTGCCACCCGGGACGGCAAAAACATTCAGTACTTC
CDR3 protein: CATRDGKNIQYF

D gene: NA
J gene: TRBJ1-2
clone size: many
V gene: TRBV29-1
CDR3 DNA: TGCAGCGTTGAGGTCGAGTATGGCTACACCTTC
CDR3 protein: CSVEVEYGYTF

D gene: TRBD1
J gene: TRBJ1-4
clone size: many
V gene: TRBV5-6
CDR3 DNA: TGTGCCAGCAGCTCAATTCCAGGACAGGGTTCGAATGAAAAACTGTTTTTT
CDR3 protein: CASSSIPGQGSNEKLFF

D gene: NA
J gene: TRBJ2-7
clone size: many
V gene: TRBV5-1
CDR3 DNA: TGCGCCAGCACCGATCTGAGGGGGGGCCCGGACGAGCAGTACTTC
CDR3 protein: CASTDLRGGPDEQYF

D gene: NA
J gene: TRBJ2-3
clone size: NA
V gene: TRBV7-2
CDR3 DNA: TGTGCCTGCAGCTTTACTAGGCTTAGCACAGATACGCAGTATTTT
CDR3 protein: CACSFTRLSTDTQYF

D gene: NA
J gene: TRBJ1-1
clone size: many
V gene: TRBV5-1
CDR3 DNA: TGCGCCAGCAGCTTGAGCCAGTCGAACACTGAAGCTTTCTTT
CDR3 protein: CASSLSQSNTEAFF

D gene: NA
J gene: TRBJ1-5
clone size: many
V gene: TRBV4-3
CDR3 DNA: TGCGCCAGCAGCCTCCCTCCGGACAGTAGCAATCAGCCCCAGCATTTT
CDR3 protein: CASSLPPDSSNQPQHF

D gene: NA
J gene: TRBJ2-4
clone size: many
V gene: TRBV6-1
CDR3 DNA: TGTGCCAGCAGGGGACATCTAGCCAAAAACATTCAGTACTTC
CDR3 protein: CASRGHLAKNIQYF

D gene: TRBD1
J gene: TRBJ1-2
clone size: many
V gene: TRBV15
CDR3 DNA: TGTGCCACTCGATGGGGGACAGGGGTAGGTGGCTACACCTTC
CDR3 protein: CATRWGTGVGGYTF

D gene: NA
J gene: TRBJ2-1
clone size: many
V gene: TRBV24-1
CDR3 DNA: TGTGCCACCAGCATAGGGGGGGGAAACTACAATGAGCAGTTCTTC
CDR3 protein: CATSIGGGNYNEQFF

D gene: NA
J gene: TRBJ2-3
clone size: many
V gene: TRBV6-5
CDR3 DNA: TGTGCCAGCAGGAAACTCAGAACCGATACGCAGTATTTT
CDR3 protein: CASRKLRTDTQYF

D gene: TRBD2
J gene: TRBJ2-3
clone size: many
V gene: TRBV27
CDR3 DNA: TGTGCCAGCAGTTTCGGGACTAGCGGCCAAGATACGCAGTATTTT
CDR3 protein: CASSFGTSGQDTQYF

D gene: TRBD1
J gene: TRBJ2-5
clone size: many
V gene: TRBV7-2
CDR3 DNA: TGTGCCAGCAGCTCAGGGGGTTTACAAGAGACCCAGTACTTC
CDR3 protein: CASSSGGLQETQYF

D gene: TRBD1
J gene: TRBJ1-5
clone size: NA
V gene: TRBV20-1
CDR3 DNA: TGCAGTGCTTTGACAGGGGCCGTTGATCAGCCCCAGCATTTT
CDR3 protein: CSALTGAVDQPQHF

D gene: TRBD2
J gene: TRBJ2-5
clone size: few
V gene: TRBV5-1
CDR3 DNA: TGCGCCAGCAGCTTGGGAGTAGCGGGGGGACCCTCCCAAGAGACCCAGTACTTC
CDR3 protein: CASSLGVAGGPSQETQYF

D gene: NA
J gene: TRBJ2-1
clone size: NA
V gene: TRBV7-9
CDR3 DNA: TGTGCCAGCAGCTCATTCGTCCCGGAGGATGAGCAGTTCTTC
CDR3 protein: CASSSFVPEDEQFF

D gene: NA
J gene: TRBJ2-3
clone size: many
V gene: TRBV20-1
CDR3 DNA: TGCAGTGCTAGAGGGCGGACAGATACGCAGTATTTT
CDR3 protein: CSARGRTDTQYF

D gene: NA
J gene: TRBJ1-5
clone size: many
V gene: TRBV28
CDR3 DNA: TGTGCCAGCAGTTCCGCGGGGTGGTATAGCAATCAGCCCCAGCATTTT
CDR3 protein: CASSSAGWYSNQPQHF